The T cell receptor beta chain under discussion was sequenced for a study of T cells in Graves' hyperthyroidism and ophthalmopathy. Findings and limits, study-wide: Ophthalmopathy was model-predicted a median roughly 6.2 months pre-onset. The authors' 13 V-J model separated ophthalmopathy from stable hyperthyroidism.

V gave up 9 bases and J gave up 3 bases, with 10 bases separating them. Germline V CDR1 and CDR2: KGHDR, SFDVKD. The CDR3 contains 13 residues. RNA transcripts were the template for amplifying TCR beta CDR3 regions. Initially, a first-round RT-PCR of the TCR CDR3 employed the HTBI primer set. TCRdb passed the multiplex PCR reads through MiXCR, listing each CDR3 protein once. The sample records fewer than 900,000 distinct CDR3 sequences, 16% being singletons. This clonotype has only a few counts. The antigen remains undetermined. This sequence originates from a man aged 18 to 30 with Graves' hyperthyroidism. This chain links TRBV24-1 with TRBJ1-4, with D unresolved. Sequencing was done on a sample of blood. The CDR3 region is CATSGTANEKLFF. CDR3 DNA sequence: TGTGCCACCTCCGGAACGGCTAATGAAAAACTGTTTTTT.